The rows below give T cell receptor beta chains drawn from one sample of a study of CD8+ T cells in alopecia areata. This table comes from immunoSEQ multiplex PCR, and its TCRdb copy is limited to in-frame clones, with some not included. Here the sample spans around 250,000 clones, 67% being singletons. The input for sequencing was CD4+ T cells sorted from blood, taken at week 0. Receptors were obtained from a human donor with alopecia areata. Each CDR3 is given with its conserved first and last residue. Fields, in order: CDR3 protein, CDR3 DNA, CDR3 length, clone size, J gene, D gene, V gene. A D gene is named only where the DNA matches it firmly. Where a row states a size, it is once, few, many or the class of an expanded clone; other rows omit it.

CASSLANREQYF,TGTGCCAGCAGCTTAGCCAATAGAGAGCAGTACTTC,12,NA,TRBJ2-7,NA,TRBV7-8
CASSEGIYGYTF,TGTGCCAGCAGTGAGGGTATCTATGGCTACACCTTC,12,few,TRBJ1-2,NA,TRBV25-1
CAWSEGHLLGPYNEQFF,TGTGCCTGGAGTGAAGGACACCTCTTGGGCCCTTACAATGAGCAGTTCTTC,17,NA,TRBJ2-1,NA,TRBV30
CASSLDKHPTDTQYF,TGTGCCAGCAGTCTGGACAAACACCCCACAGATACGCAGTATTTT,15,NA,TRBJ2-3,NA,TRBV6-1
CASSYSGVGIFTEAFF,TGTGCCAGCAGTTACTCGGGCGTAGGAATTTTCACTGAAGCTTTCTTT,16,NA,TRBJ1-1,NA,TRBV6-5
CSTRPRGADGYTF,TGTTCCACCCGACCGAGGGGAGCGGATGGCTACACCTTC,13,NA,TRBJ1-2,NA,TRBV6-1
CASSLVGLTGSGNTIYF,TGTGCCAGCAGCTTAGTCGGACTGACAGGCTCTGGAAACACCATATATTTT,17,few,TRBJ1-3,NA,TRBV7-8
CATSRSQDRGGYEQYF,TGTGCCACCAGCAGATCTCAGGACAGGGGTGGCTACGAGCAGTACTTC,16,NA,TRBJ2-7,TRBD1,TRBV15
CAWSVNLLYEQYF,TGTGCCTGGAGTGTAAACCTACTTTACGAGCAGTACTTC,13,NA,TRBJ2-7,NA,TRBV30
CASSLEVEYANTGELFF,TGTGCCAGCAGCTTGGAAGTGGAATACGCGAACACCGGGGAGCTGTTTTTT,17,NA,TRBJ2-2,NA,TRBV5-6
CASSQMRVEQFF,TGTGCCAGCAGCCAAATGAGGGTTGAGCAGTTCTTC,12,NA,TRBJ2-1,NA,TRBV14
CASSFGGGSSGNTIYF,TGCGCCAGCAGCTTCGGCGGGGGCTCTTCTGGAAACACCATATATTTT,16,NA,TRBJ1-3,NA,TRBV5-1
CASSPGLAASTDTQYF,TGCGCCAGCAGCCCTGGACTAGCGGCTAGCACAGATACGCAGTATTTT,16,NA,TRBJ2-3,TRBD2,TRBV5-1
CASSLSGTDYEQYF,TGTGCCAGCAGCTTAAGCGGCACAGACTACGAGCAGTACTTC,14,NA,TRBJ2-7,NA,TRBV7-9
CASSQASTATNYGYTF,TGTGCCAGCAGCCAAGCCTCGACAGCTACTAACTATGGCTACACCTTC,16,NA,TRBJ1-2,NA,TRBV4-2
CAWSVTTIGVFF,TGTGCCTGGAGTGTGACAACTATTGGTGTGTTCTTC,12,NA,TRBJ2-1,NA,TRBV30